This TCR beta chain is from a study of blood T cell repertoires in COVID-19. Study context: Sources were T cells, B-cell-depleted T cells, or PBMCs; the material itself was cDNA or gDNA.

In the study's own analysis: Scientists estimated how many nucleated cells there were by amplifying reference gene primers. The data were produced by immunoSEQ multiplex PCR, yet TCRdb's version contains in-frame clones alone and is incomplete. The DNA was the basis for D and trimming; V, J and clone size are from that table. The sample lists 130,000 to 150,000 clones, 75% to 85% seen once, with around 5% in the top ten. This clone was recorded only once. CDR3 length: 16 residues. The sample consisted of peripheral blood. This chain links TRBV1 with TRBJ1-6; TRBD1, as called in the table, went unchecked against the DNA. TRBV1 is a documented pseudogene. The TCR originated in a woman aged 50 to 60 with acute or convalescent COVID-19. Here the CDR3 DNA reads TGCACCAGCAGCATAGTGGAAACAGGGGAAAACTCACCCCTCCACTTT. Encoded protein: CTSSIVETGENSPLHF.